Below are 8 T cell receptor beta chains sequenced from a single sample in a study of T cell responses to AZD1222 COVID-19 vaccine (dated by TCRdb to the early 2020s). In light of the paper, this sample's time point label describes: about 28 days (+/-7) after the second vaccine dose. The library was produced with the immunoSEQ multiplex PCR assay. In TCRdb, the immuneACCESS table is reduced to in-frame sequences with V and J assigned. These tables do not hold every clone; where another copy was compared, an unresolved V gene accounts for under half, and the others remain unexplained. For this sample there are about 130,000 clones; roughly nine tenths appear just once. Together, the top ten hold over 8% of the sample. The sample consisted of peripheral blood, taken 28 days after the second AZD1222 dose. These TCRs come from an adult who received the AZD1222 COVID-19 vaccine.

This CDR3 is CAWSVGTLNQPQHF. The CDR3 bases are TGTGCCTGGTCGGTCGGGACCCTGAATCAGCCCCAGCATTTT. J is TRBJ1-5 and V is TRBV30, with TRBD1 as a possible D gene (5 bases). This CDR3 comprises 14 residues. V was clipped by 5 bases and J by 4 bases, with 15 bases between them. The germline V gene encodes CDR1 GTSNPN and CDR2 SVGIG (reference sequence). The complete variable domain, with remaining parts taken from reference TRBV30 and TRBJ1-5, reads SQTIHQWPATLVQPVGSPLSLECTVEGTSNPNLYWYRQAAGRGLQLLFYSVGIGQISSEVPQNLSASRPQDRQFILSSKKLLLSDSGFYLCAWSVGTLNQPQHFGDGTRLSIL.

This chain connects TRBV27 to TRBJ1-6; D not resolved. Per germline, CDR1 MNHEY and CDR2 SMNVEV (reference sequence). The CDR3 is made up of 17 amino acids. The V end lost 5 bases, the J end lost 1 base, and 15 bases lay between the germline ends. This CDR3 reads CASSPYKSWSYNSPLHF. The CDR3 nucleotides read TGTGCCAGCAGTCCCTACAAGTCGTGGTCCTATAATTCACCCCTCCACTTT.

V and J are TRBV7-9 and TRBJ2-7; D uncertain. Per germline, CDR1 SEHNR and CDR2 FQNEAQ (reference sequence). This CDR3 comprises 13 residues. Trimming left V 5 bases short and J 0 bases short, with 8 bases between. The CDR3: CASSPDGSYEQYF. CDR3 sequence (DNA): TGTGCCAGCAGCCCGGACGGCTCCTACGAGCAGTACTTC.

This chain links TRBV3-1 (or the pseudogene TRBV3-2) with TRBJ2-1; TRBD2 matches 15 bases. J lost 0 bases, V lost 3 bases, and 21 bases had no gene match. The CDR3 is 24 amino acids. Germline loops: CDR1 LGHDT, CDR2 YNNKEL (reference sequence). The CDR3 DNA is TGTGCCAGCAGCCATAAATGGGGGGACCCGGGACTAGCGGGAGGAAGGGGCTCCTACAATGAGCAGTTCTTC. It specifies CASSHKWGDPGLAGGRGSYNEQFF.

The chain links TRBV6-5 to TRBJ1-2; 9 bases fit TRBD1. The CDR3 consists of 15 residues. Germline lookup yields CDR1 MNHEY and CDR2 SVGAGI. Trimming cost V 5 bases and J 5 bases; bases outside gene matches: 9. CDR3 loop: CASSQTGGPVYGYTF. The CDR3 DNA sequence: TGTGCCAGCAGTCAGACAGGGGGACCGGTGTATGGCTACACCTTC.

This clone was picked up one time. The chain recombines TRBV6-1 with TRBJ2-3; 10 nucleotides agree with TRBD2. V lost 3 bases, J lost 4 bases, and 10 bases stayed unmatched. Germline assignment: CDR1 MNHNS and CDR2 SASEGT. CDR3 size: 17 residues. CDR3 in amino acids: CASSEGSSGSWADTQYF. In nucleotides, the CDR3 is TGTGCCAGCAGTGAGGGGTCTAGCGGGAGTTGGGCAGATACGCAGTATTTT.

The rearrangement uses TRBV10-3 and TRBJ1-1; D is unresolved. The V gene lost 5 bases and the J gene lost 1 base, with 8 bases spanning the gap. Germline V gene data show CDR1 as ENHRY and CDR2 as SYGVKD. The CDR3 length is 13 residues. The CDR3 loop is CAISFRANTEAFF. In nucleotides, the CDR3 is TGTGCCATCAGTTTTCGAGCGAACACTGAAGCTTTCTTT.

The rearrangement joins TRBV10-2 to TRBJ1-1; D is perhaps TRBD1 (6 bases). Per germline, CDR1 WSHSY and CDR2 SAAADI. The CDR3 consists of 15 residues. The V gene lost 6 bases and the J gene lost 1 base, with 15 bases spanning the gap. CDR3 amino acids: CASRGIGTQNTEAFF. DNA of the CDR3: TGCGCCAGCAGAGGTATTGGGACACAGAACACTGAAGCTTTCTTT.